This T cell receptor beta chain appears in the sequencing data of a study of T cell repertoires in cytomegalovirus infection (dated by TCRdb to the late 2010s). Broadly, across the study: Alongside well-studied HLA-B-restricted epitopes, the peptide stimulations were aimed at recently identified HLA-C-restricted CMV epitopes, whose presentation resists viral immunomodulation. Donor HLA type was relevant to the analysis, because carriage of CMV infection together with the matching HLA type was indicated by public TCR beta signatures.

CDR1 and CDR2 are read off the germline V gene as SGHTA and FQGNSA. From V the trimming removes 2 bases and from J it removes 5 bases, while the gene matches leave 5 bases of the junction unaccounted for. From the cysteine up to the phenylalanine, the CDR3 has a length of 16 residues. The only DNA kept is the CDR3, 48 bases in frame from the first base. Sequencing took place on an Illumina HiSeq 1500. Through fastp at Q25 and MiXCR, TCRdb rebuilt clones from the public reads, retaining in-frame beta chains. Each entry merges the rows of one CDR3 protein and shows their most common DNA and genes. Here the sample has hundreds of thousands of distinct CDR3 sequences; 33% occur a single time. Approximately 18% of the sample is held by the ten biggest clonotypes. The research as a whole found: Cumulative frequency of public TCR beta family members discriminated carriers of CMV infection plus the relevant HLA type in this cohort and an independent 352-donor cohort. The ex vivo response was dominated by HLA-C-restricted CMV-specific TCR beta clonotypes, and the single most frequent clonotype in two of eight donors was supplied by these HLA-C-restricted clonotypes.

This clonotype was observed at least ten times. It lacks a known antigen. Base-call qualities are not available, and no considerably larger clone is one nucleotide away. In the paper's terms, the treatment or condition label means: in vitro stimulation with specific CMV peptide epitopes to enrich CMV-specific T cells. The sequence is built from TRBV7-2 and TRBJ2-3, with 12 central nucleotides matching TRBD2. This TCR came from a human donor in good health (CMV status not recorded). Some clones in this sample may be carry-over from other donors' samples. Sequencing used cultured PBMCs, obtained from culture after CMV antigen stimulation. The sequenced DNA: TGTGCCAGCAGCTTACTAGCGGGGGGGTCGGGAGATACGCAGTATTTT. Its protein is CASSLLAGGSGDTQYF. Outside the CDR3, residues come from the reference TRBV7-2 and TRBJ2-3 proteins, so the full variable domain is: GAGVSQSPSNKVTEKGKDVELRCDPISGHTALYWYRQSLGQGLEFLIYFQGNSAPDKSGLPSDRFSAERTGGSVSTLTIQRTQQEDSAVYLCASSLLAGGSGDTQYFGPGTRLTVL.